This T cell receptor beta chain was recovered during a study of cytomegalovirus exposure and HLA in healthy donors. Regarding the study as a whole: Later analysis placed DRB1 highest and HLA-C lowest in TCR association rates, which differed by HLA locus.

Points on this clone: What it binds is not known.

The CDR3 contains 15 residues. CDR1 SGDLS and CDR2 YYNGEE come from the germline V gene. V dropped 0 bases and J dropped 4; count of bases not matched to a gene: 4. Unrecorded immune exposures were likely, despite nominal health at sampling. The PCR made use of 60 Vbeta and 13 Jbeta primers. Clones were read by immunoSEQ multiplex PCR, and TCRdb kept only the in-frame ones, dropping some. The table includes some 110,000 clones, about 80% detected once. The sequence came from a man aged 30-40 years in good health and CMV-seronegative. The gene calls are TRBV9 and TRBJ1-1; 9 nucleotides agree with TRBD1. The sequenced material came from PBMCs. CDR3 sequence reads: CASSVGTGAGTEAFF. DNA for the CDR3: TGTGCCAGCAGCGTAGGGACAGGGGCAGGCACTGAAGCTTTCTTT. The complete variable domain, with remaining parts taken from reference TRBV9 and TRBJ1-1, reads DSGVTQTPKHLITATGQRVTLRCSPRSGDLSVYWYQQSLDQGLQFLIQYYNGEERAKGNILERFSAQQFPDLHSELNLSSLELGDSALYFCASSVGTGAGTEAFFGQGTRLTVV.